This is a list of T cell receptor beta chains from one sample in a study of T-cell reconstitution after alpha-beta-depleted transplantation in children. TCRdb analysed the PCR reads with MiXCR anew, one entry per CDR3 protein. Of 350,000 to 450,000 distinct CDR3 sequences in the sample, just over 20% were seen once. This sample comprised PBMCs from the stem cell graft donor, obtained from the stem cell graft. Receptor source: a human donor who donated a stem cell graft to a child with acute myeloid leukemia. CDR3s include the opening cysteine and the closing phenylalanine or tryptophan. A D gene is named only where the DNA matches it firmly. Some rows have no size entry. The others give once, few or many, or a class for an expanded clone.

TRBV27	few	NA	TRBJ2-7	TGTGCCAGCATGAGGCAGGGGATCTACGAGCAGTACTTC	CASMRQGIYEQYF
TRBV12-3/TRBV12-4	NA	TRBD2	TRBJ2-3	TGTGCCAGCGGGGGAGGGAGGACAGATACGCAGTATTTT	CASGGGRTDTQYF
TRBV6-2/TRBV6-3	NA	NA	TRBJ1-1	TGTGCCAGCCGATCTCGCGAACAGCCGAACACTGAAGCTTTCTTT	CASRSREQPNTEAFF
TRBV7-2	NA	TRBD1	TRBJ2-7	TGTGCCAGCAGCGTCAGACAGGGAGCAAACTACGAGCAGTACTTC	CASSVRQGANYEQYF
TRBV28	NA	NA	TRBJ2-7	TGTGCCAGCACCGACATTCCCCCATACGAGCAGTACTTC	CASTDIPPYEQYF
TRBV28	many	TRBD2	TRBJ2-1	TGTGCCAGCAGTCCCATTCGCCCTAGCGGGAGTATTATTGAGCAGTTCTTC	CASSPIRPSGSIIEQFF
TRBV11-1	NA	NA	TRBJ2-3	TGTGCCAGCAGCAAAGGGCCCAGAGATACGCAGTATTTT	CASSKGPRDTQYF
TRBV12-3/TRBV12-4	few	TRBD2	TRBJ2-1	TGTGCCAGCAGTTTAGTAGGGGGGCGGGAGGGTGTTAGGACTGAGCAGTTCTTC	CASSLVGGREGVRTEQFF
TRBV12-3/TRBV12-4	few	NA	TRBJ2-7	TGTGCCAGCACCCCTAGGGAGTCCTACGAGCAGTACTTC	CASTPRESYEQYF
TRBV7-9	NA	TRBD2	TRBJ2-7	TGTGCCAGCAGCTTAAGGCTAGCGGGATCCCACGAGCAGTACTTC	CASSLRLAGSHEQYF
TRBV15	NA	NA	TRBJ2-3	TGTGCCACTCTGGGAAAGGGGCTACGCACAGATACGCAGTATTTT	CATLGKGLRTDTQYF
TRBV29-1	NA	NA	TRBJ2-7	TGCAGCAGTACGGACGCCTCCTACGAGCAGTACTTC	CSSTDASYEQYF
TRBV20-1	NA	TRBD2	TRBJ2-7	TGCAGTGCTGGAGCTTGGGCTAGCGGTTCCTACGAGCAGTACTTC	CSAGAWASGSYEQYF
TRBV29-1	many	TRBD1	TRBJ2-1	TGCAGCGTTGACGGACAGGTTGATCATTCCTACAATGAGCAGTTCTTC	CSVDGQVDHSYNEQFF
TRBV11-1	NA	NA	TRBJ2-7	TGTGCCAGCAGCTTAGACAACTTCTACGAGCAGTACTTC	CASSLDNFYEQYF
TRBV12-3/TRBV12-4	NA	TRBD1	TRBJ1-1	TGTGCCAGCAGTTTGGGACAGGGCCTTCTAGCTTTCTTT	CASSLGQGLLAFF
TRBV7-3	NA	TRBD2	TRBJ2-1	TGTGCCAGCAGTGTTAGCGGGATGACCTCCTACAATGAGCAGTTCTTC	CASSVSGMTSYNEQFF
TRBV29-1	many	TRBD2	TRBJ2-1	TGCAGAGTCGGGGGGGCTAGCGGAAGCTCCTACAATGAGCAGTTCTTC	CRVGGASGSSYNEQFF
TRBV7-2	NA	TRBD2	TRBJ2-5	TGTGCCAGCAGCCATAGAATGGGGACTAGCGGACAAGAGACCCAGTACTTC	CASSHRMGTSGQETQYF
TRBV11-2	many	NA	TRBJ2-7	TGTGCCAGCAGCTTAGGGGTCGAGGAGCAGTACTTC	CASSLGVEEQYF
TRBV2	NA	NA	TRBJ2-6	TGTGCCTGCAGTTTAGGGCAGGTATCCACCACTGGGGCCAACGTCCTGACTTTC	CACSLGQVSTTGANVLTF
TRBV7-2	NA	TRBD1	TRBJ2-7	TGTGCCAGCAGCTACGGGACAGGGTGGGACTACGAGCAGTACTTC	CASSYGTGWDYEQYF
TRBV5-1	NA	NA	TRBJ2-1	TGCGCCAGCAGCTTGTCCCCCCAAGGGGGGTTAATGGGTGAGCAGTTCTTC	CASSLSPQGGLMGEQFF
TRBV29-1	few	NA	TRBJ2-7	TGCAGCGTTGGGCCGGCCCCCTACGAGCAGTACTTC	CSVGPAPYEQYF
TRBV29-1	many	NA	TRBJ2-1	TGCAGCGTTGATAACGGAAACTCCTACAATGAGCAGTTCTTC	CSVDNGNSYNEQFF
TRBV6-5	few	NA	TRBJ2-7	TGTGCCAGCAGTTACTCGCTCGGGGCTAGCGAGTCCTACGAGCAGTACTTC	CASSYSLGASESYEQYF
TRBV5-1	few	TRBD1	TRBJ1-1	TGCGCCAGCAGCTTGGATTTGACAGGGCCCGTGAACACTGAAGCTTTCTTT	CASSLDLTGPVNTEAFF
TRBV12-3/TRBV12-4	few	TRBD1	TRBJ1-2	TGTGCCAGCAGACCCTCGTTGGGACAGACCCACTCCTATGGCTACACCTTC	CASRPSLGQTHSYGYTF
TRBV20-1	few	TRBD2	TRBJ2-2	TGCAGTGCTACACTAGCGGGAGGCACCGGGGAGCTGTTTTTT	CSATLAGGTGELFF
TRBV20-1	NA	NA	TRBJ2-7	TGCAGTGCTAGAAGCCTAGGATCCTACGAGCAGTACTTC	CSARSLGSYEQYF
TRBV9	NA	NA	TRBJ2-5	TGTGCCAGCAGCGAAAGGGGAGGTGGAGAGACCCAGTACTTC	CASSERGGGETQYF
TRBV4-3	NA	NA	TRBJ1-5	TGCGCCAGCAGCCAAGAATGGGGGAGCAATCAGCCCCAGCATTTT	CASSQEWGSNQPQHF
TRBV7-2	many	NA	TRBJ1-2	TGTGCCAGCCAGGGGCAGATAATTTCTGGCTACACCTTC	CASQGQIISGYTF
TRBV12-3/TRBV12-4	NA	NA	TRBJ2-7	TGTGCCAGCAGTTTCCAGGACAGCTACGAGCAGTACTTC	CASSFQDSYEQYF
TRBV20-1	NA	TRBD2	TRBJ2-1	TGCTGTGCTCAGGGACTAGCCGATCTTACAGGGCAGTTCTTC	CCAQGLADLTGQFF
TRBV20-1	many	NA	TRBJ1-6	TGCAGTGCTAGCGGATATAATTCACCCCTCCACTTT	CSASGYNSPLHF
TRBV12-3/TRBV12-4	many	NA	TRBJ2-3	TGTGCCAGCAGTCCCTTAGCCGACACAGATACGCAGTATTTT	CASSPLADTDTQYF
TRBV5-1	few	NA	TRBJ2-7	TGCGCCAGCAGCTTGGCCCGGAGCTCCTACGAGCAGTACTTC	CASSLARSSYEQYF
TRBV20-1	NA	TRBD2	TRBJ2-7	TGCAGTGCTAGAGTTTCGGGGCTGACAGGACTAGCGGGAGATGTATACGAGCAGTACTTC	CSARVSGLTGLAGDVYEQYF
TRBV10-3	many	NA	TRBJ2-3	TGTGCCATCAGGCGGGGACTAGGGGGCCCAGATACGCAGTATTTT	CAIRRGLGGPDTQYF
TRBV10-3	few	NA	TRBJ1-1	TGTGCCATCAGTGATATCGGGGGTAGGACTGAAGCTTTCTTT	CAISDIGGRTEAFF
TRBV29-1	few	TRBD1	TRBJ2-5	TGCAGCGTTGATAGTTTTGGGACAGGAGAGACCCAGTACTTC	CSVDSFGTGETQYF
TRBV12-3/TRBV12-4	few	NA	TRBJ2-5	TGTGCCAGCAGTTTATATTCGTTGGAGACCCAGTACTTC	CASSLYSLETQYF
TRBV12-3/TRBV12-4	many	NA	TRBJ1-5	TGTGCCAGCAGTTCAGGGCGACAGGGCAATCAGCCCCAGCATTTT	CASSSGRQGNQPQHF
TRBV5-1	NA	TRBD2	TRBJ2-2	TGCGCCAGCAGCTGGACTAGCGGGAGGACCGGGGAGCTGTTTTTT	CASSWTSGRTGELFF
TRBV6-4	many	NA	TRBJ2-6	TGTGCCAGCAGTGACCTTTCCTCTGGGGCCAACGTCCTGACTTTC	CASSDLSSGANVLTF
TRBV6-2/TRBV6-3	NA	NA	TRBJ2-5	TGTGCCAGCAGGGGGGGGGCCTACCAAGAGACCCAGTACTTC	CASRGGAYQETQYF
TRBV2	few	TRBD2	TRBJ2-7	TGTGCCAGCAGTCCAATCCTCTTCGGTAGCGGGAGTTGGGACTACGAGCAGTACTTC	CASSPILFGSGSWDYEQYF
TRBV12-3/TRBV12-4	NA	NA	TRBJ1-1	TGTGCCAGCACCATTCCACTCAACACTGAAGCTTTCTTT	CASTIPLNTEAFF
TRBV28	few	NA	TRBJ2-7	TGTGCCAGCAGTCCTCCAGGGACCGAGCAGTACTTC	CASSPPGTEQYF